The 17 T cell receptor beta chains below were found in one sample sequenced in a study of blood T cell repertoires in COVID-19. The protocol was immunoSEQ multiplex PCR, while the TCRdb copy is restricted to in-frame clones and leaves out a portion. The sample consists of 150,000 to 200,000 clones, approximately 86% of them appearing once. The specimen was peripheral blood. The receptors shown here come from a man between 65 and 85 years old with acute or convalescent COVID-19.

This clone was seen once. This chain links TRBV6-4 with TRBJ2-6; 7 nucleotides match TRBD1. Germline CDR1 MRHNA, CDR2 SNTAGT. The CDR3 has 13 amino acids. J gave up 4 bases and V 8 bases, and 2 bases lay outside the gene matches. CDR3 region: CASGQAGANVLTF. The CDR3 DNA reads as TGTGCCAGCGGACAGGCCGGGGCCAACGTCCTGACTTTC.

This sequence joins TRBV2 and TRBJ2-7; 11 positions agree with TRBD1. The CDR3 consists of 14 residues. CDR1 and CDR2 (germline): SNHLY, FYNNEI. V gave up 6 bases and J gave up 5 bases; unmatched junction bases: 6. CDR3 sequence (DNA): TGTGCCAGCAGCCCGGACAGGGGGCTCAACGAGCAGTACTTC. It yields the protein CASSPDRGLNEQYF.

J is TRBJ1-5 and V is TRBV21-1; the listed D gene, TRBD1, was not tested against the DNA. TRBV21-1 represents a pseudogene. The CDR3 has 14 amino acids. CDR3 in amino acids: CASSKRQGLGPQHF. DNA of the CDR3: TGTGCCAGCAGCAAACGGCAGGGCCTGGGGCCCCAGCATTTT.

This rearrangement joins TRBV5-4 to TRBJ2-5; 9 bases match TRBD1. Trimming took 4 bases from V and 5 from J; bases not matched to a gene: 15. The CDR3 has 17 residues. The germline gives CDR1 SGHNT, CDR2 YYREEE (reference sequence). In DNA, the CDR3 is TGTGCCAGCAGCCAAGATCCGGGACAGGGCTATTCGGAGACCCAGTACTTC. Translated: CASSQDPGQGYSETQYF.

The rearrangement joins TRBV20-1 to TRBJ2-3; 11 bases line up with TRBD2. This CDR3 comprises 14 residues. Trimming cost V 3 bases and J 6 bases; bases outside gene matches: 5. Germline V gene sequence: CDR1 DFQATT, CDR2 SNEGSKA (reference sequence). The CDR3 here is CSASSGGAADTQYF. CDR3 bases: TGCAGTGCTAGTAGCGGGGGGGCCGCTGATACGCAGTATTTT.

The V and J genes are TRBV29-1 and TRBJ1-2, with D unclear. Germline CDR1 and CDR2: SQVTM and ANQGSEA. This CDR3 contains 14 residues. The V end was cut by 6 bases, the J end by 2 bases, with 16 bases between. CDR3 sequence (DNA): TGCAGCGTCTTTCGCCGAGACAAGAACTATGGCTACACCTTC. Its translation is CSVFRRDKNYGYTF.

The V call is TRBV7-6, the J call TRBJ1-2; D is undetermined. The CDR3 has 10 amino acids. Trimming took off 2 bases at V and 7 bases at J, with 2 bases between the two ends. The germline V gene encodes CDR1 SGHVS and CDR2 FNYEAQ. The CDR3 protein is CASSLRGYTF. CDR3 DNA sequence: TGTGCCAGCAGCTTACGTGGCTACACCTTC.

The chain has TRBV7-2 and TRBJ1-6; D gene uncertain. CDR1 is SGHTA and CDR2 is FQGNSA in the germline V gene. V lost 1 base and J 7 bases, leaving 5 bases between the germline ends. The CDR3 has 13 amino acids. The CDR3 sequence is CASSLGGNSPLHF. The DNA for the CDR3 is TGTGCCAGCAGCTTAGGCGGGAATTCACCCCTCCACTTT.

The genes are TRBV10-1 and TRBJ1-5; D is ambiguous. Germline V gene lookup returns CDR1 WNHNN and CDR2 SYGVQD (reference sequence). The CDR3 is made up of 13 amino acids. V was pared by 2 bases and J by 5 bases, with 7 bases between. The CDR3 reads CASSENSHQPQHF. Written as DNA, the CDR3 is TGCGCCAGCAGTGAGAACAGCCATCAGCCCCAGCATTTT.

CDR3 residues: CASSPPYRDYNEQFF. The CDR3 nucleotides are TGTGCCAGCAGCCCGCCGTACAGGGACTACAATGAGCAGTTCTTC. The chain uses TRBV11-2 and TRBJ2-1; TRBD1 is a possible D gene (6 bases). The germline V gene encodes CDR1 SGHAT and CDR2 FQNNGV. Trimming cost V 5 bases and J 3 bases, with 14 bases left between them. The CDR3 contains 15 residues.

This chain links TRBV5-1 with TRBJ2-3; weak D call: TRBD1 (5 bases). The germline V and J ends were trimmed by 0 bases and 6 bases, with 14 bases remaining between them. The germline gives CDR1 SGHRS, CDR2 YFSETQ. There are 15 residues in the CDR3. CDR3 bases: TGCGCCAGCAGCTTGGGGCTAGGGGATGATGATACGCAGTATTTT. This codes for CASSLGLGDDDTQYF.

The rearrangement joins TRBV7-9 to TRBJ2-7; no firm D call. The V end was cut by 8 bases, the J end by 1 base, with 12 bases between. Germline-derived CDR1 and CDR2 are SEHNR and FQNEAQ (reference sequence). The CDR3 has 13 residues. CDR3 region: CASESRQSYEQYF. The CDR3 DNA is TGTGCCAGCGAGTCCAGGCAGTCCTACGAGCAGTACTTC.

The rearrangement joins TRBV20-1 to TRBJ2-1; D gene uncertain. Germline V gene data show CDR1 as DFQATT and CDR2 as SNEGSKA (reference sequence). The CDR3 consists of 10 residues. Deletions cut 6 bases from V and 7 bases from J, with 7 bases between. CDR3: CSATPNEQFF. The CDR3 bases are TGCAGTGCCACACCGAATGAGCAGTTCTTC.

The chain employs TRBV10-3 and TRBJ2-3; D gene unclear. CDR1 and CDR2 from the germline V gene are ENHRY and SYGVKD. The CDR3 consists of 11 residues. V was cut by 4 bases and J by 5 bases, with 4 bases left in between. In DNA form, the CDR3 reads TGTGCCATCAGTGGAGGAGATACGCAGTATTTT. Translation gives CAISGGDTQYF.

This clone was seen once. The chain uses TRBV6-1 and TRBJ2-1, with unresolved D. The germline gives CDR1 MNHNS, CDR2 SASEGT. The CDR3 spans 18 residues. V was clipped by 1 base and J by 1 base, with 17 bases between them. The CDR3 region has the DNA TGTGCCAGCAGTGAAGTACCCGGGTTGGTCGGGTCCTACAATGAGCAGTTCTTC. This encodes CASSEVPGLVGSYNEQFF.

This clone turned up a few times. V is TRBV11-2 and J is TRBJ2-5, with TRBD1 matching over 10 bases. The CDR3 length is 15 residues. With 5 bases clipped from V and 4 bases from J, the junction kept 7 bases outside the gene matches. Germline V lookup: CDR1 SGHAT, CDR2 FQNNGV. This CDR3 reads CASSPWTGGRETQYF. CDR3 nucleotide sequence: TGTGCCAGCAGCCCCTGGACAGGGGGGAGAGAGACCCAGTACTTC.

The V call is TRBV4-1, the J call TRBJ2-7; 8 bases match TRBD2. This CDR3 comprises 15 residues. CDR1 is MGHRA and CDR2 is YSYEKL in the germline V gene. V shed 7 bases, J shed 4 bases, and the junction held 12 bases outside the gene matches. Written as DNA, the CDR3 is TGCGCCAGCAAAAGTCGGCTAGCGGGTCTTTACGAGCAGTACTTC. It encodes CASKSRLAGLYEQYF.